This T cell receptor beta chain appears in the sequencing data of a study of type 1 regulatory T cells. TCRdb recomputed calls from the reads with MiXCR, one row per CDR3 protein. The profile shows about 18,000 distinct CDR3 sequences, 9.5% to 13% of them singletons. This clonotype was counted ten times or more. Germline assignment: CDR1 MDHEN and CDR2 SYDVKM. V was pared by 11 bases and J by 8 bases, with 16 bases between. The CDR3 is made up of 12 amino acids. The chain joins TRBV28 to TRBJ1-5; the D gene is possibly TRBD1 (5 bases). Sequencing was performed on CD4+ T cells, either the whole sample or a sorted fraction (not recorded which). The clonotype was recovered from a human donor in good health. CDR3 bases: TGTGCCTCCCGTGGGGGATCTGAGCCCCAGCATTTT. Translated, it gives CASRGGSEPQHF. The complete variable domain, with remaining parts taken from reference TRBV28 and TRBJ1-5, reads DVKVTQSSRYLVKRTGEKVFLECVQDMDHENMFWYRQDPGLGLRLIYFSYDVKMKEKGDIPEGYSVSREKKERFSLILESASTNQTSMYLCASRGGSEPQHFGDGTRLSIL.